The source of this T cell receptor (beta chain) is a study of chemoradiotherapy in HPV16-positive cancers. The repertoire was sequenced with immunoSEQ multiplex PCR; TCRdb's copy has only in-frame clones and lacks some. The sample holds under 6,500 clones; around 77% are singletons and the top ten take around 20%. This clone was seen a single time. Its antigen is undetermined. Germline V gene lookup returns CDR1 SQVTM and CDR2 ANQGSEA. Deletions cut 3 bases from V and 5 bases from J, with 11 bases between. This CDR3 is built from 13 residues. Notes on the study in general: Functional assays defining HPV-specific T cells used only a couple of HPV16-positive patients. For HPV16-positive patients, expanding HPV-responsive T cells associated with longer recurrence-free survival. Candidate HPV-specific clones and E7-related TCR motifs grew in tumor during treatment.

This receptor was taken from a human donor with HPV-associated anogenital cancer. The sample here was tumor tissue, taken from a patient who underwent chemoradiotherapy. This chain joins TRBV29-1 and TRBJ2-4; D is unresolved. The CDR3 DNA is TGCAGCGTTGATATGGCAGCGCAAAACATTCAGTACTTC. Translation gives CSVDMAAQNIQYF.